This T cell receptor beta chain was recovered during a study of T cells in Graves' hyperthyroidism and ophthalmopathy. Stable Graves' hyperthyroidism meant no ophthalmopathy progression within 18 months. RNA transcripts were the template for amplifying TCR beta CDR3 regions. An initial round of RT-PCR targeting the TCR CDR3 relied on the HTBI primer set. TCRdb called the multiplex PCR reads again in MiXCR, with one record for every CDR3 protein. The table has about 350,000 distinct CDR3 sequences, approximately 13% seen once. The CDR3 is 14 amino acids. Germline loops: CDR1 SQVTM, CDR2 ANQGSEA. The V segment lost 7 bases and the J segment 2 bases; nucleotides outside the gene matches: 7. This clonotype was detected only a few times.

The gene calls are TRBV29-1 and TRBJ2-3, with 9 bases identical to TRBD1. Material: blood. The TCR was taken from a woman between 25 and 40 years old with Graves' hyperthyroidism. The chain's CDR3 is CSATGGSLTDTQYF. In DNA form, the CDR3 reads TGCAGCGCCACAGGGGGCAGCCTCACAGATACGCAGTATTTT.